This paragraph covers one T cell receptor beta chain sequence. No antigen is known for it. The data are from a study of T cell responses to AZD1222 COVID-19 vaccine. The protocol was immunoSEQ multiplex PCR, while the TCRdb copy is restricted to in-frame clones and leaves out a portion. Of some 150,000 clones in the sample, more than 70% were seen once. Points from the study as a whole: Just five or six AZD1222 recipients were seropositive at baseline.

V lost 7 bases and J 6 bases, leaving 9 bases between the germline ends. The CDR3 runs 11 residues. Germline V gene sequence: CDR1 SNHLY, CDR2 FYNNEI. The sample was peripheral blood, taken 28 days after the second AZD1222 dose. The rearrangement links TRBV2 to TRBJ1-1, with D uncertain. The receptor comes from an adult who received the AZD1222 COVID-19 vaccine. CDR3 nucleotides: TGTGCCAGCACTATAAAGGCTGAAGCTTTCTTT. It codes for CASTIKAEAFF.